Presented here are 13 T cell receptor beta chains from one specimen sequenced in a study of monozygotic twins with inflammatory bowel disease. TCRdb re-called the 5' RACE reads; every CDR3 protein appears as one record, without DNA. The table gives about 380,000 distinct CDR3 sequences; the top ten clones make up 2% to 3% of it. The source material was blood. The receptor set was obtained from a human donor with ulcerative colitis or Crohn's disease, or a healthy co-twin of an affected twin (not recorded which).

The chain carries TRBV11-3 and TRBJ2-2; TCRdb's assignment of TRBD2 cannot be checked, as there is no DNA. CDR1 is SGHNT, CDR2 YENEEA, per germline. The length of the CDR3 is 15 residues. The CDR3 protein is CASSTGTFNTGELFF.

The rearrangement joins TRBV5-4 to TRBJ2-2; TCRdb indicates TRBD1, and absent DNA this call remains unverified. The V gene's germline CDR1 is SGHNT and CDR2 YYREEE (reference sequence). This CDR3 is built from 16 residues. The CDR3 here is CASSTRTGHDTGELFF. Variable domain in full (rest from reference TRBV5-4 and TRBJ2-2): ETGVTQSPTHLIKTRGQQVTLRCSSQSGHNTVSWYQQALGQGPQFIFQYYREEENGRGNFPPRFSGLQFPNYSSELNVNALELDDSALYLCASSTRTGHDTGELFFGEGSRLTVL.

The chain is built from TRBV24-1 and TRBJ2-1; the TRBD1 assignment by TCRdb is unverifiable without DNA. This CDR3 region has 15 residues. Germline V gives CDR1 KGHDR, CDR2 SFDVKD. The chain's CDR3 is CATSDYPLGGNEQFF.

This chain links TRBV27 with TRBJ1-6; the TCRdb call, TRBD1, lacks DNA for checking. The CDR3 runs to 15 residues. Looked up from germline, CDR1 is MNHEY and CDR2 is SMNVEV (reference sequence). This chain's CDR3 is CASSLLGGIDSPLHF.

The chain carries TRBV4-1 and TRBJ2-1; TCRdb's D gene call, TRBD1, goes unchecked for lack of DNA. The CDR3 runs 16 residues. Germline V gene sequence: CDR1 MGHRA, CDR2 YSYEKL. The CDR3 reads CASSHPGQTSYNEQFF.

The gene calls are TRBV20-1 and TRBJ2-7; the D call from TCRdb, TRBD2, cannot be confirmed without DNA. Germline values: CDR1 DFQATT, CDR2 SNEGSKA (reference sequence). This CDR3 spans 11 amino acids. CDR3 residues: CSASRTGEQYF.

The CDR3 sequence is CASSWQVGYEQYF. J is TRBJ2-7 and V is TRBV19. CDR1 is LNHDA, CDR2 SQIVND, per germline (reference sequence). This CDR3 contains 13 residues.

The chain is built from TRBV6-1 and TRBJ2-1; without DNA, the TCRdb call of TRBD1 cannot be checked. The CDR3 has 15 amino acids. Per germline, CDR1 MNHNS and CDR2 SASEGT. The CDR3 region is CASTDPGTGDNEQFF.

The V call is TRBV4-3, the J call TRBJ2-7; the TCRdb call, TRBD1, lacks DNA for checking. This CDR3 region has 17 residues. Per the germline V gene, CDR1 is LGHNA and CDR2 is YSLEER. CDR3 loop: CASSQELTGGSSYEQYF.

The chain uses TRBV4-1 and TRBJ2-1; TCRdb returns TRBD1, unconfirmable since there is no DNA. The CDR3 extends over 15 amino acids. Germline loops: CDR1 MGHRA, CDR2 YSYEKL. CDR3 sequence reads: CASSQTEGGRNEQFF.

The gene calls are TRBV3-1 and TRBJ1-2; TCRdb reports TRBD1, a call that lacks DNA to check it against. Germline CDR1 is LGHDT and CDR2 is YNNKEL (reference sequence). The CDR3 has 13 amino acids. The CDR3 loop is CASSRLTVHGYTF. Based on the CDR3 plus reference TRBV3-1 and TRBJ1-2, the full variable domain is DTAVSQTPKYLVTQMGNDKSIKCEQNLGHDTMYWYKQDSKKFLKIMFSYNNKELIINETVPNRFSPKSPDKAHLNLHINSLELGDSAVYFCASSRLTVHGYTFGSGTRLTVV.

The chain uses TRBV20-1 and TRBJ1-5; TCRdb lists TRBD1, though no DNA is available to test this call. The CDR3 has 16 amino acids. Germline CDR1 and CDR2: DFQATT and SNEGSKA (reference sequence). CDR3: CSALPGQGKWDQPQHF.

CDR3 protein: CASSNRGQPQHF. The chain recombines TRBV7-6 with TRBJ1-5; with no DNA, the TCRdb D assignment of TRBD1 cannot be verified. Germline values: CDR1 SGHVS, CDR2 FNYEAQ. The CDR3 totals 12 residues.